This T cell receptor beta chain derives from a study of OX40 agonist ivuxolimab in advanced cancers. Germline values: CDR1 SNHLY, CDR2 FYNNEI. The CDR3 has 13 amino acids. J gave up 1 base and V 6 bases, and 0 bases lay outside the gene matches. TCRdb keeps only in-frame clones here, not all; method: immunoSEQ multiplex PCR. This table has nearly 85,000 clones, roughly 80% appearing once. Here the sequenced sample was CD4+ or CD8+ T cells sorted from blood, taken in a trial of the OX40 agonist ivuxolimab. This chain links TRBV2 with TRBJ1-1; 9 bases fit TRBD1. The sequence derives from an adult with an advanced solid tumor such as melanoma, head and neck, liver or kidney cancer. The CDR3 here is CASRGQGNTEAFF. In DNA, the CDR3 is TGTGCCAGCAGGGGACAGGGGAACACTGAAGCTTTCTTT.